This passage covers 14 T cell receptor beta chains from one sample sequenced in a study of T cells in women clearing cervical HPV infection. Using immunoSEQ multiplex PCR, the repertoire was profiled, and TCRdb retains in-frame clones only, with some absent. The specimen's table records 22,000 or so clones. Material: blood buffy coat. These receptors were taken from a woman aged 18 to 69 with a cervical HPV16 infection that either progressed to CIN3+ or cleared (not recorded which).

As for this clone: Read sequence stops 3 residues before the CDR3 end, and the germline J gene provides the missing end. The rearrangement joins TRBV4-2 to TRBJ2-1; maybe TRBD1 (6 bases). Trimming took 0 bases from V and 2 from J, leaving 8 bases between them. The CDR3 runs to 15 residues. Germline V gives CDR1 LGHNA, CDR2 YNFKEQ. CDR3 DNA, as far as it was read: TGTGCCAGCAGCCAAGACCGGGACACCTACAATGAG. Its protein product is CASSQDRDTYNE. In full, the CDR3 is CASSQDRDTYNEQFF.

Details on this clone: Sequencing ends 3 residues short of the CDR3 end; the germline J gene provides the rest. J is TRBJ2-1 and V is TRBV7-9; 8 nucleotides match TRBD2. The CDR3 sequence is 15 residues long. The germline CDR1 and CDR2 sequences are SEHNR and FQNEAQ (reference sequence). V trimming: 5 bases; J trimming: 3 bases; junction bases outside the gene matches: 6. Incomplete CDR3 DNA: TGTGCCAGCAGCGCCTACGGGGGGGTCTACAATGAG. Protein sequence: CASSAYGGVYNE. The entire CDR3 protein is CASSAYGGVYNEQFF.

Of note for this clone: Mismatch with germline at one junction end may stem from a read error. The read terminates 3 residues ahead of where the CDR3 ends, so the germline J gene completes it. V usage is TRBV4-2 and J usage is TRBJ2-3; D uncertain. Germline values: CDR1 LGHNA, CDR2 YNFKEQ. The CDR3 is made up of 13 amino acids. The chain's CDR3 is CASSQSPFYTQYF. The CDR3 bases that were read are TGCGCCAGCAGCCAGAGCCCATTTTACACG.

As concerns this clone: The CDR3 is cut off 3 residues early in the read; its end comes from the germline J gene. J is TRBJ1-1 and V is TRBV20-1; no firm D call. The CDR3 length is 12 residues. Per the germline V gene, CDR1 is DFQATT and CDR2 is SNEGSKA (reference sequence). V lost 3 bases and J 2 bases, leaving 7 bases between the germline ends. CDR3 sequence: CSASSSNTEAFF. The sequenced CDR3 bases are TGCAGTGCTAGTTCCTCCAACACTGAA.

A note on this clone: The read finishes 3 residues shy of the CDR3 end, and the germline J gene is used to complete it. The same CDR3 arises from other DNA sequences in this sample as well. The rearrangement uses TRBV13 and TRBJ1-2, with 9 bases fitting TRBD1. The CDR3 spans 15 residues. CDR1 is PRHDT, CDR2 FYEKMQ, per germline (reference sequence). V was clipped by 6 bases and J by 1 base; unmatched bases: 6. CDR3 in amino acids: CASSVGQGLNYGYTF. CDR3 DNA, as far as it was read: TGTGCCAGCAGTGTCGGACAGGGGCTTAACTATGGC. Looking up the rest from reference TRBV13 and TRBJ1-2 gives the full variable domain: AAGVIQSPRHLIKEKRETATLKCYPIPRHDTVYWYQQGPGQDPQFLISFYEKMQSDKGSIPDRFSAQQFSDYHSELNMSSLELGDSALYFCASSVGQGLNYGYTFGSGTRLTVV.

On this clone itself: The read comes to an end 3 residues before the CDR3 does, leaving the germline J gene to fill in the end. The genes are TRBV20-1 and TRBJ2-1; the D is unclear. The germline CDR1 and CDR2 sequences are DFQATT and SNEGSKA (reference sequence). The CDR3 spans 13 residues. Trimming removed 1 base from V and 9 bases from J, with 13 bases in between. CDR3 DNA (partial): TGCAGTGCTAGAGGGTCTCAGTTTTCTGAG. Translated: CSARGSQFSE. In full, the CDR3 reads CSARGSQFSEQFF.

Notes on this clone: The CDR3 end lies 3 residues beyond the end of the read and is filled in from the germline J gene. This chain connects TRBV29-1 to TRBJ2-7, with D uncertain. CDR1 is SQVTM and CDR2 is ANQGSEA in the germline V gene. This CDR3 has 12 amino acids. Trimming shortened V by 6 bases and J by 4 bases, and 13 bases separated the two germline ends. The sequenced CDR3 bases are TGCAGCGTCACCCGGTCGGGTTACGAG. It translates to CSVTRSGYE. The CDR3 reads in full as CSVTRSGYEQYF.

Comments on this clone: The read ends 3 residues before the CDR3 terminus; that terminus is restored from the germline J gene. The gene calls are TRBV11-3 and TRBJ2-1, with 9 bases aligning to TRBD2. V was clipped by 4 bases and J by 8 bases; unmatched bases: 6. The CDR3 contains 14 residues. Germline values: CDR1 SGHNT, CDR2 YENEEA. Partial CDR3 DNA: TGTGCCAGCAGCTCACGTAGCGGGAGCGATGAG. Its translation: CASSSRSGSDE. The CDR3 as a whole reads CASSSRSGSDEQFF.

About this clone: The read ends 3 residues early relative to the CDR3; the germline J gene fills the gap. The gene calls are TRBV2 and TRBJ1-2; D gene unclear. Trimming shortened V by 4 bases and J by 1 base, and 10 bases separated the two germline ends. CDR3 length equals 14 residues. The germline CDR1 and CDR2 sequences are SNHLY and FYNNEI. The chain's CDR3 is CASSVQSFNYGYTF. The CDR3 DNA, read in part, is TGTGCCAGCAGTGTACAGTCCTTTAACTATGGC.

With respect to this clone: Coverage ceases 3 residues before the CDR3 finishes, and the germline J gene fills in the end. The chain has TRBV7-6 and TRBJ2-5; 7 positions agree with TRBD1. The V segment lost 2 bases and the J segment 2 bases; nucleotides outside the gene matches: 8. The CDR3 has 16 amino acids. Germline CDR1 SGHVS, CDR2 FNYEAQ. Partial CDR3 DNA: TGTGCCAGCAGCTTACAGCCCGGGACAGCACAAGAGACC. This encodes CASSLQPGTAQET. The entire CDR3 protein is CASSLQPGTAQETQYF.

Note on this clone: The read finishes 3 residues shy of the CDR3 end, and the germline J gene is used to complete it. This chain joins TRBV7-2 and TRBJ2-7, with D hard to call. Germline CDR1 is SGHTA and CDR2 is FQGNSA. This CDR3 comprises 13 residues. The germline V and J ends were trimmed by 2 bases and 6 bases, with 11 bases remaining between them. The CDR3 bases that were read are TGTACCAGCAGCTTAACTCAGGTTGGCGAG. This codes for CTSSLTQVGE. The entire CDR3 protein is CTSSLTQVGEQYF.

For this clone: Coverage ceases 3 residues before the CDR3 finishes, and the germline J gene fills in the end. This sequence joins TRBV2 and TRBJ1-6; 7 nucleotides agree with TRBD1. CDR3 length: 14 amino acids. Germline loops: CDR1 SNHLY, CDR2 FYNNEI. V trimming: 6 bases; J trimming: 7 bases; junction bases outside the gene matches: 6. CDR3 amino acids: CASSWGTANSPLHF. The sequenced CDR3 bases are TGTGCCAGCAGCTGGGGGACAGCCAATTCACCC.

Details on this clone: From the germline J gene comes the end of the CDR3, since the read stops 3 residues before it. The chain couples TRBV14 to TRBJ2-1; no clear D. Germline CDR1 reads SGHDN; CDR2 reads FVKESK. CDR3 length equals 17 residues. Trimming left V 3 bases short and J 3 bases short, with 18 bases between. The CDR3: CASSHTLLRLNYNEQFF. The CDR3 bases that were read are TGTGCCAGCAGCCACACTCTACTCCGATTAAACTACAATGAG.

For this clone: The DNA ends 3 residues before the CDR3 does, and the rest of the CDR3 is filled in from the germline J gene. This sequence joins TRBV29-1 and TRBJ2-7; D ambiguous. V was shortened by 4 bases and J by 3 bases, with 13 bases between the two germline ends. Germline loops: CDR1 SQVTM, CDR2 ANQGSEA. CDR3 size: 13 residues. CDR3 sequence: CSVAFKRGYEQYF. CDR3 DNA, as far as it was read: TGCAGCGTTGCCTTTAAGCGTGGCTACGAG.